Below, one T cell receptor (beta chain) is given with its context. This sample was included in a study of response to subunit inactivated influenza vaccine. TCRdb re-analysed the RT-PCR reads in MiXCR, keeping a single row per CDR3 protein. The repertoire holds roughly 500,000 distinct CDR3 sequences, roughly a quarter seen once, with 2.8% in the top ten. Trimming removed 6 bases from V and 5 bases from J; junction bases left unmatched: 11. The germline CDR1 and CDR2 sequences are SGHTA and FQGNSA. The CDR3 consists of 15 residues. This sample also appeared in a second study, on T cells expressing NK-cell markers. That paper states: 5'RACE template switching built TCR beta cDNA with unique molecular identifiers. Topping the CD3+CD56-NKG2C+ fraction as well were these clonotypes, in four donors. Certain NKG2C+ T cell clones were expanded, and their HCMV specificity remained unclear.

V usage is TRBV7-2 and J usage is TRBJ2-5; TRBD1 matches at 8 bases. This specimen consisted of CD4+ T cells sorted from PBMCs, obtained 11 to 12 days after vaccination. This TCR derives from a middle-aged man who received an inactivated influenza vaccine. CDR3 DNA: TGTGCCAGCAGGCCCAATCAGGGGGCGTGGGAGACCCAGTACTTC. The encoded protein is CASRPNQGAWETQYF.